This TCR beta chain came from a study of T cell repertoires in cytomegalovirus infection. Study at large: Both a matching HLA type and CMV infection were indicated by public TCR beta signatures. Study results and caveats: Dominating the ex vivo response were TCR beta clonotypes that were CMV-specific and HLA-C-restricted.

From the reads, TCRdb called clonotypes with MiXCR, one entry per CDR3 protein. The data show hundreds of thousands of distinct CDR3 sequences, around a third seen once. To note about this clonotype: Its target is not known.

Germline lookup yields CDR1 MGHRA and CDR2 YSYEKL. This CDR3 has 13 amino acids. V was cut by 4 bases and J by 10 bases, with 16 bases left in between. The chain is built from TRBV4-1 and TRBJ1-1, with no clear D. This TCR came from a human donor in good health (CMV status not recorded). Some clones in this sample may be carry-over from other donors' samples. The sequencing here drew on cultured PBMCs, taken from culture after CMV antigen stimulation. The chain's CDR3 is CASSPMLPGGAFF. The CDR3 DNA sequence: TGCGCCAGCAGCCCCATGCTTCCGGGTGGAGCTTTCTTT.